This TCR beta chain was sequenced in a study of control samples from healthy donors and cancer patients. The method was immunoSEQ multiplex PCR; TCRdb's version includes in-frame clones alone and lacks a portion of them. The sample lists about 180,000 clones, roughly nine tenths occurring once. After removal of 4 bases from V and 5 bases from J, the junction contained 14 bases not matched to a gene. Germline CDR1 SEHNR, CDR2 FQNEAQ (reference sequence). This CDR3 is built from 18 residues. Sample: blood. This chain connects TRBV7-9 to TRBJ2-1, with 10 bases identical to TRBD2. This TCR came from a man aged 25 to 45 in good health. The DNA of the CDR3 is TGTGCCAGCAGCTCCAGCCCTAGCGGGGGCCTGGATGACAATGAGCAGTTCTTC. As protein: CASSSSPSGGLDDNEQFF. Full variable domain (outside the CDR3, taken from reference TRBV7-9 and TRBJ2-1): DTGVSQNPRHKITKRGQNVTFRCDPISEHNRLYWYRQTLGQGPEFLTYFQNEAQLEKSRLLSDRFSAERPKGSFSTLEIQRTEQGDSAMYLCASSSSPSGGLDDNEQFFGPGTRLTVL.